The following is a T cell receptor (beta chain) sequence with its context. Antigen unknown. The table came from immunoSEQ multiplex PCR; TCRdb's copy has only in-frame clones and leaves some out. The sample has about 50,000 clones, 85% to 95% seen once. The germline gives CDR1 LNHDA, CDR2 SQIVND (reference sequence). The junction had 7 bases not matched to a gene; V was cut back by 7 bases and J by 7 bases. The CDR3 consists of 13 residues. This sample was taken from a study of cytomegalovirus exposure and HLA in healthy donors. For the study at large: The same platform was used for the roughly 120 validation repertoires and the approximately 670 first-cohort repertoires, a later analysis reported. Broader study findings: The classifier was said to identify cytomegalovirus status with high specificity and sensitivity. The listing of 160 or so TCR beta chains classed them as cytomegalovirus-associated. The TCR clusters that emerged in the first cohort tended, a later analysis found, to co-occur in the 120 or so validation repertoires.

The V and J genes are TRBV19 and TRBJ2-1; 7 bases are shared with TRBD1. The sequence was obtained from a woman between 18 and 29 years old in good health and CMV-seropositive. Sequenced: PBMCs. The CDR3 DNA reads as TGTGCCAGTAAGGGGGCCGAGAAAAATGAGCAGTTCTTC. It yields the protein CASKGAEKNEQFF.